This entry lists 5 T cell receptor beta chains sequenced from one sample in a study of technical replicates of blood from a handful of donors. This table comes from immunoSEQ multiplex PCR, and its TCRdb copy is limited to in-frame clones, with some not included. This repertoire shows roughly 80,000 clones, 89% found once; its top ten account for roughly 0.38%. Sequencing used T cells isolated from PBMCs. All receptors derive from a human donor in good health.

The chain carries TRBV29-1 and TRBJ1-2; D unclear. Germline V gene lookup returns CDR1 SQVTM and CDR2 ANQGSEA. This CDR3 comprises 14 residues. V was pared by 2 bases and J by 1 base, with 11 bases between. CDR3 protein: CSVEKETFNYGYTF. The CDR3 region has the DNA TGCAGCGTTGAAAAGGAGACGTTTAACTATGGCTACACCTTC. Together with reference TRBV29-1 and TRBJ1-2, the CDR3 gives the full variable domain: SAVISQKPSRDICQRGTSLTIQCQVDSQVTMMFWYRQQPGQSLTLIATANQGSEATYESGFVIDKFPISRPNLTFSTLTVSNMSPEDSSIYLCSVEKETFNYGYTFGSGTRLTVV.

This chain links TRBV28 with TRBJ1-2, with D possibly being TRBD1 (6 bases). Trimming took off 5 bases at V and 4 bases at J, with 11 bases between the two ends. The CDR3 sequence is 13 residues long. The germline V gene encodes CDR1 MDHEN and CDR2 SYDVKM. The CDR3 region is CASSLGQTYGYTF. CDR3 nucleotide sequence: TGTGCCAGCAGTCTAGGACAGACCTATGGCTACACCTTC.

The CDR3 region has the DNA TGTGCCAGCAGGACGGGAGACCACCACGAGCAGTACTTC. Translated, it gives CASRTGDHHEQYF. The V call is TRBV27, the J call TRBJ2-7; possible D gene TRBD2, 6 bases. The CDR3 covers 13 residues. The germline V gene encodes CDR1 MNHEY and CDR2 SMNVEV (reference sequence). Trimming removed 6 bases at V and 5 bases at J, with 14 bases between.

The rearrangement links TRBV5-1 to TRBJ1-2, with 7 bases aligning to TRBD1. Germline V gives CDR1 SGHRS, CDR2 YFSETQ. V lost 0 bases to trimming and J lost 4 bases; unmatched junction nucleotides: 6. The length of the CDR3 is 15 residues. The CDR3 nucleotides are TGCGCCAGCAGCTTGGCAGGGGGTTCCCCCTATGGCTACACCTTC. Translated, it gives CASSLAGGSPYGYTF. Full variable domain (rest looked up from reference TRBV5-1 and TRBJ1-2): KAGVTQTPRYLIKTRGQQVTLSCSPISGHRSVSWYQQTPGQGLQFLFEYFSETQRNKGNFPGRFSGRQFSNSRSEMNVSTLELGDSALYLCASSLAGGSPYGYTFGSGTRLTVV.

The CDR3: CASGGSGISGAQHF. The CDR3 nucleotides read TGTGCTAGTGGTGGGAGTGGGATCTCGGGGGCCCAGCATTTT. The J gene is TRBJ1-5, the V gene TRBV12-5; D may be TRBD1 (5 bases). The germline V gene has CDR1 LGHNT and CDR2 FRNRAP. This CDR3 contains 14 residues. V gave up 5 bases and J gave up 11 bases, with 19 bases separating them.